This T cell receptor (beta chain) was observed in a study of blood T cell repertoires in COVID-19 (dated by TCRdb to 2020 to 2021). The study in broad terms: The collaborator samples originated in the United States, Italy and Spain and spanned the acute and convalescent phases of COVID-19. Where available, HLA class I and class II types were taken from metadata supplied by the sample provider and were not determined by assay-based typing. Samples came from the ongoing ImmuneRACE study (first 160 participants) plus 1,254 subjects from 6 global collaborators. The material from the prospective study consisted of cDNA or gDNA derived from T cells, B-cell-depleted T cells, or PBMCs. Sample metadata almost always included a de-identified subject ID, COVID-19 status, age in years and sex. The dataset comprised deeply sampled blood TCRbeta repertoires from subjects exposed to, actively infected with, or recovered from COVID-19. The repertoires were released in a freely available public database intended as a resource for research on the immune response to SARS-CoV-2. The study at large found these results: The amount of clinical and demographic metadata varied by source and participant and was provided uncurated.

The immunoSEQ Assay, a bias-controlled multiplex PCR, was used to amplify TCRbeta CDR3 regions from genomic DNA. Concerning the study's data processing: Within the assay, amplification of reference gene primers was used to estimate how many nucleated cells each sample contained. To quantify the absolute abundance of each unique TCRbeta CDR3 rearrangement, sequence reads were collapsed and filtered. For each sample, productive Simpson clonality was calculated as the square root of Simpson's diversity index across productive rearrangements. This immuneACCESS table, as held by TCRdb, lists in-frame sequences with V and J called but not all clones. Of the missing ones, under half trace to an unresolved V gene in checked studies; the others have no known cause. V and J calls and clone size are those listed in that table; D and trimming were worked out from the DNA. Counted in this sample were about 340,000 clones; approximately 92% of them appeared once. Approximately 17% of the sample goes to the ten largest clones.

Note on this clone: Its antigen specificity is not known. Per-base quality was not reported, and no clone a single base away is much larger than it.

CDR1 and CDR2, looked up from the germline V gene (reference sequence), are LNHDA and SQIVND. V is pared back by 10 bases and J by 2 bases, with 15 bases lying between the germline termini. From the cysteine through the phenylalanine, the CDR3 covers 14 amino acids. Only CDR3 DNA remains: 42 bases, in frame from the first base. In the prospective study, participants were about 18 to 100 years old, resided in fewer than 25 geographic areas of the United States, and were enrolled through a virtual design. In the prospective study, cohorts were assigned on the basis of participant-reported clinical history obtained from a screening survey and a study questionnaire. Recovered participants in ImmuneRACE Cohort 3 were defined by two consecutive negative NP/OP PCR tests, clearance by a healthcare professional, or resolution of symptoms. Mobile phlebotomists in the prospective study collected whole blood, serum and a nasopharyngeal or oropharyngeal swab from every participant. Participants in the prospective study had the option to provide additional blood draws and questionnaires over a roughly 2-month period. Before DNA extraction, blood samples from the prospective study were shipped at room temperature or frozen.

The receptor's source is a woman aged 25 to 39 who had recovered from COVID-19. The sequencing sample was made of PBMCs or T cells enriched from blood (not recorded which). In this chain, TRBV19 is recombined with TRBJ1-3, with the D gene uncertain. This receptor carries the CDR3 CATGRVGTGNTIYF. The sequenced DNA: TGTGCCACGGGGAGGGTTGGAACTGGAAACACCATATATTTT. When the CDR3 is completed using the reference TRBV19 and TRBJ1-3 genes on either side, the full variable domain is DGGITQSPKYLFRKEGQNVTLSCEQNLNHDAMYWYRQDPGQGLRLIYYSQIVNDFQKGDIAEGYSVSREKKESFPLTVTSAQKNPTAFYLCATGRVGTGNTIYFGEGSWLTVV.